The 18 T cell receptor beta chains presented below share a single source sample, sequenced in a study of CD8+ T cells in alopecia areata. Treatment described: oral pan-JAK inhibitor, 5-10 mg twice daily. RNA was isolated and reverse transcribed to cDNA, the sequencing template. Clones were read by immunoSEQ multiplex PCR, and TCRdb kept only the in-frame ones, dropping some. The table records more than 150,000 clones, around 60% of them present only once. Sequencing was performed on CD4+ T cells sorted from blood, taken at week 4, from a patient treated with tofacitinib. These receptors all stem from a human donor with alopecia areata.

In its sample, this clone was seen a few times. The chain recombines TRBV5-6 with TRBJ1-2; perhaps TRBD1 as D (5 bases). Germline assignment: CDR1 SGHDT and CDR2 YYEEEE. The CDR3 covers 14 residues. Trimming removed 0 bases at V and 6 bases at J, with 12 bases between. The CDR3 DNA follows: TGTGCCAGCAGCTTGGCACCAGGGTCCCATGGCTACACCTTC. Its protein product is CASSLAPGSHGYTF.

The J gene is TRBJ1-2, the V gene TRBV29-1; no clear D gene. Germline V gene sequence: CDR1 SQVTM, CDR2 ANQGSEA. CDR3 length equals 13 residues. Between the trimmed V and J ends, which lost 5 bases and 1 base, there was a span of 11 bases. CDR3 sequence: CSVHIGINYGYTF. Here the CDR3 DNA reads TGCAGCGTTCACATTGGAATTAACTATGGCTACACCTTC. Full variable domain (remainder filled in from reference TRBV29-1 and TRBJ1-2): SAVISQKPSRDICQRGTSLTIQCQVDSQVTMMFWYRQQPGQSLTLIATANQGSEATYESGFVIDKFPISRPNLTFSTLTVSNMSPEDSSIYLCSVHIGINYGYTFGSGTRLTVV.

The chain combines TRBV4-1 with TRBJ2-3; D remains ambiguous. Trimming removed 0 bases at V and 1 base at J, with 14 bases between. Germline V gene sequence: CDR1 MGHRA, CDR2 YSYEKL. CDR3 length: 17 residues. The CDR3 sequence: CASSQDGLGAGTDTQYF. The DNA of the CDR3 is TGCGCCAGCAGCCAAGATGGGTTGGGCGCTGGCACAGATACGCAGTATTTT.

This sequence joins TRBV29-1 and TRBJ1-2; weak D call: TRBD1 (5 bases). Germline lookup yields CDR1 SQVTM and CDR2 ANQGSEA. V lost 3 bases and J lost 12, with 11 bases in between. CDR3 size: 10 residues. CDR3 protein: CSVDWGIHTF. The CDR3 region has the DNA TGCAGCGTTGACTGGGGGATCCACACCTTC.

The genes are TRBV5-1 and TRBJ2-3, with D possibly TRBD1 on 6 matching bases. The V gene lost 4 bases and the J gene lost 2 bases, with 14 bases spanning the gap. The CDR3 is 15 residues long. Germline CDR1 is SGHRS and CDR2 is YFSETQ. DNA for the CDR3: TGCGCCAGCAGCCGGGATGGACAGTCCACAGATACGCAGTATTTT. Translated, it gives CASSRDGQSTDTQYF.

The chain carries TRBV7-9 and TRBJ1-2; 7 bases match TRBD1. The V gene end was trimmed by 1 base and the J gene end by 5 bases; junction bases not matched to a gene: 7. The CDR3 length is 15 residues. Germline V gives CDR1 SEHNR, CDR2 FQNEAQ (reference sequence). The CDR3 nucleotides read TGTGCCAGCAGCTTAGGAGGGACAGATCTTTATGGCTACACCTTC. The encoded protein is CASSLGGTDLYGYTF.

The chain uses TRBV19 and TRBJ2-6; TRBD1 aligns across 7 bases. This CDR3 region has 18 residues. Trimming took 8 bases from V and 2 from J; bases not matched to a gene: 15. In germline, CDR1 is LNHDA, CDR2 SQIVND (reference sequence). The CDR3 coding sequence is TGTGCCAGTTATCCCTCGGGACAGCCTCCCACTGGGGCCAACGTCCTGACTTTC. Amino acid sequence: CASYPSGQPPTGANVLTF.

The chain employs TRBV25-1 and TRBJ2-3; no reliable D call. CDR3 length: 14 amino acids. Trimming took off 3 bases at V and 2 bases at J, with 9 bases between the two ends. Germline lookup yields CDR1 MGHDK and CDR2 SYGVNS. The CDR3 DNA is TGTGCCAGCAGTGACTTAGCTCCCACAGATACGCAGTATTTT. Its translation: CASSDLAPTDTQYF.

The rearrangement joins TRBV29-1 to TRBJ2-5; 7 nucleotides match TRBD1. The junction had 4 bases not matched to a gene; V was cut back by 4 bases and J by 5 bases. The CDR3 extends over 12 amino acids. Germline-derived CDR1 and CDR2 are SQVTM and ANQGSEA. CDR3 nucleotides: TGCAGCGTTGGACAGGGAAGGGAGACCCAGTACTTC. Amino acid sequence: CSVGQGRETQYF.

The chain links TRBV30 to TRBJ1-2, with D perhaps matching TRBD1 (5 bases). The CDR3 is 15 amino acids. The V gene's germline CDR1 is GTSNPN and CDR2 SVGIG (reference sequence). Trimming removed 1 base at V and 7 bases at J, with 19 bases between. The CDR3 DNA reads as TGTGCCTGGAGTGCCCCCATCCCCGGGGCAAGTGGCTACACCTTC. Its protein is CAWSAPIPGASGYTF.

The rearrangement links TRBV5-1 to TRBJ2-5, with D uncertain. V was cut by 2 bases and J by 0 bases, with 8 bases left in between. The germline V gene has CDR1 SGHRS and CDR2 YFSETQ. The CDR3 consists of 14 residues. The CDR3 DNA reads as TGCGCCAGCAGCTTCCAGGAGTACCAAGAGACCCAGTACTTC. It yields the protein CASSFQEYQETQYF.

V usage is TRBV25-1 and J usage is TRBJ2-5, with 11 positions matching TRBD2. V shed 3 bases and J 3 bases; nucleotides not matched to a gene: 3. CDR1 is MGHDK and CDR2 is SYGVNS in the germline V gene. CDR3 length: 15 amino acids. The CDR3: CASSEWGLAEETQYF. The CDR3 DNA is TGTGCCAGCAGTGAGTGGGGACTAGCGGAAGAGACCCAGTACTTC.

In DNA form, the CDR3 reads TGTGCCAGCAGCCCCGGCGAGGGGGCGGGGTATGGCTACACCTTC. It encodes CASSPGEGAGYGYTF. The chain joins TRBV6-5 to TRBJ1-2; 7 bases line up with TRBD1. The CDR3 totals 15 residues. CDR1 is MNHEY and CDR2 is SVGAGI in the germline V gene. Trimming at V came to 6 bases and at J to 5 bases, leaving 12 bases not matched to a gene.

V gene TRBV2 combines with J gene TRBJ2-3; D uncertain. The CDR3 sequence is 13 residues long. Trimming took 8 bases from V and 0 from J, leaving 9 bases between them. From germline, CDR1 is SNHLY and CDR2 FYNNEI. CDR3 bases: TGTGCCAGCCTAGTGAGAAGCACAGATACGCAGTATTTT. Its translation: CASLVRSTDTQYF.

The CDR3 region is CASRQGANYGYTF. CDR3 DNA: TGTGCTTCTAGACAGGGGGCCAACTATGGCTACACCTTC. The chain uses TRBV30 and TRBJ1-2, with TRBD1 identical over 10 bases. The CDR3 runs to 13 residues. The V gene's germline CDR1 is GTSNPN and CDR2 SVGIG (reference sequence). Full variable domain (missing parts from reference TRBV30 and TRBJ1-2): SQTIHQWPATLVQPVGSPLSLECTVEGTSNPNLYWYRQAAGRGLQLLFYSVGIGQISSEVPQNLSASRPQDRQFILSSKKLLLSDSGFYLCASRQGANYGYTFGSGTRLTVV.

This clone was recorded only once. This chain links TRBV18 with TRBJ2-5, with TRBD2 matching 7 bases. The CDR3 length is 15 residues. V lost 4 bases and J lost 0; bases outside the gene matches: 5. The germline CDR1 and CDR2 sequences are KGHSH and LQKENI. The CDR3 coding sequence is TGTGCCAGCTCACGTCGGACTAGTAACCAAGAGACCCAGTACTTC. Its protein product is CASSRRTSNQETQYF.

The rearrangement joins TRBV7-8 to TRBJ2-3; D call uncertain. Germline V gives CDR1 SGHVS, CDR2 FQNEAQ. Between the trimmed V and J ends, which lost 2 bases and 3 bases, there was a span of 9 bases. The CDR3 runs 14 residues. The CDR3 spells CASSLSGSTDTQYF. Here the CDR3 DNA reads TGTGCCAGCAGCTTAAGTGGGTCTACAGATACGCAGTATTTT.

V usage is TRBV29-1 and J usage is TRBJ1-2; a weak D match, TRBD1 (6 bases). Trimming took 3 bases from V and 3 from J, leaving 14 bases between them. CDR1 SQVTM and CDR2 ANQGSEA come from the germline V gene. This CDR3 is 14 amino acids long. This CDR3 is CSVDLSGVDYGYTF. The CDR3 DNA reads TGCAGCGTTGACCTCTCAGGGGTCGACTATGGCTACACCTTC.